The clone carrying this T cell receptor beta chain occurred a few times. Its antigen is not known. At one end the junction does not follow the germline gene, possibly because of a read error. Germline values: CDR1 GTSNPN, CDR2 SVGIG (reference sequence). This CDR3 is 13 amino acids long. Every bit of the isolated RNA underwent reverse transcription, so sequencing read expressed TCRB transcripts. Method: immunoSEQ multiplex PCR; TCRdb's copy keeps in-frame clones and lacks some. The sample holds 400,000 or so clones, approximately 12% seen once. These data are taken from a study of beta chain features in type 1 diabetes. The wider study: Patients did not differ from healthy donors in age, gender or cell yield.

Findings of the study overall: Moderate yet significant TCRB CDR3 shortening was seen in Type 1 diabetes patients in all four CD4+ subsets. Type 1 diabetes patients had fewer VDJ junction insertions and more deletions.

Via CD45RO/CCR7/CD25/CD127/CD95/CD27, cells of the CD4+ naive, central memory, regulatory and stem cell-like memory subsets were sorted. The V call is TRBV30, the J call TRBJ2-5; 16 bases line up with TRBD2. Input material: naive CD4+ T cells from blood. This TCR derives from a woman aged 18-35 years with type 1 diabetes. The CDR3 DNA is TGTGCCTGGAACGGGGGACTAGCGGGAGGGGTCGACTTC. Protein product: CAWNGGLAGGVDF.